This passage covers 8 T cell receptor beta chains from one sample sequenced in a study of shared clonotypes between healthy human individuals. Method: immunoSEQ multiplex PCR; TCRdb's copy keeps in-frame clones and lacks some. In the table there are about 1,800,000 clones, around 96% of which are singletons. CD8 cells classed as naive were CD45RO-negative and positively selected for CCR7, excluding terminally differentiated effector memory CD45RA+ cells. Sequenced sample: naive CD8+ T cells sorted from blood. Every receptor here comes from a man in his late teens or twenties in good health.

The genes are TRBV5-1 and TRBJ2-3; 7 nucleotides line up with TRBD2. This CDR3 is built from 16 residues. The germline gives CDR1 SGHRS, CDR2 YFSETQ. V lost 0 bases to trimming and J lost 0 bases; unmatched junction nucleotides: 4. The CDR3 reads CASSLDGRGSTDTQYF. The CDR3 nucleotides are TGCGCCAGCAGCTTGGATGGGCGGGGGAGCACAGATACGCAGTATTTT.

This clone was recorded once. The chain carries TRBV18 and TRBJ2-3; D remains unclear. This CDR3 is built from 13 residues. CDR1 is KGHSH, CDR2 LQKENI, per germline. The germline V and J ends were trimmed by 7 bases and 6 bases, with 14 bases remaining between them. The CDR3 protein is CASLTSPLDTQYF. CDR3 coding DNA: TGTGCCAGCTTAACCTCACCTTTGGATACGCAGTATTTT. The whole variable domain, filled in from reference TRBV18 and TRBJ2-3, reads NAGVMQNPRHLVRRRGQEARLRCSPMKGHSHVYWYRQLPEEGLKFMVYLQKENIIDESGMPKERFSAEFPKEGPSILRIQQVVRGDSAAYFCASLTSPLDTQYFGPGTRLTVL.

The chain joins TRBV4-1 to TRBJ2-7; TRBD1 matches at 9 bases. Germline V gene sequence: CDR1 MGHRA, CDR2 YSYEKL. The CDR3 has 15 residues. The V and J ends lost 6 bases and 1 base, in that order; junction bases with no gene match: 7. The CDR3, as DNA: TGCGCCAGCAGTAACGGACAGGGGCCTTCCTACGAGCAGTACTTC. Protein: CASSNGQGPSYEQYF.

The V gene is TRBV13, the J gene TRBJ2-5, with D unresolved. CDR1 is PRHDT and CDR2 is FYEKMQ in the germline V gene (reference sequence). V lost 0 bases and J 5 bases, leaving 10 bases between the germline ends. This CDR3 is 14 amino acids long. The CDR3 loop reads CASSLGQGMETQYF. CDR3 DNA: TGTGCCAGCAGCTTAGGCCAAGGTATGGAGACCCAGTACTTC.

V and J are TRBV29-1 and TRBJ2-2; D gene ambiguous. Germline V gene lookup returns CDR1 SQVTM and CDR2 ANQGSEA. The CDR3 spans 14 residues. V was trimmed by 1 base and J by 6 bases, leaving 12 bases between them. As DNA, the CDR3 is TGCAGCGTTGAAGGTTTAGGGTGGCCCGGGGAGCTGTTTTTT. Protein sequence: CSVEGLGWPGELFF.

The chain couples TRBV7-2 to TRBJ2-7, with D possibly matching TRBD1 (6 bases). The germline V gene has CDR1 SGHTA and CDR2 FQGNSA. The CDR3 is 14 residues long. The V end was cut by 1 base, the J end by 1 base, with 8 bases between. CDR3 sequence reads: CASSLDQGSYEQYF. CDR3 DNA: TGTGCCAGCAGCTTAGATCAGGGGTCCTACGAGCAGTACTTC.

The chain has TRBV7-6 and TRBJ2-2, with 7 bases that match TRBD2. With 5 bases clipped from V and 7 bases from J, the junction kept 10 bases outside the gene matches. The germline gives CDR1 SGHVS, CDR2 FNYEAQ. The CDR3 totals 15 residues. CDR3 in DNA: TGTGCCAGCAGCCCTATAGCGGGCCAGGGCGGGGAGCTGTTTTTT. It specifies CASSPIAGQGGELFF.

The chain carries TRBV7-2 and TRBJ1-2; 10 nucleotides match TRBD1. The CDR3 contains 15 residues. The ends lost 1 base at V and 6 bases at J; junction bases unmatched: 5. Germline V lookup: CDR1 SGHTA, CDR2 FQGNSA. The chain's CDR3 is CASSLVETGGDGYTF. CDR3 sequence (DNA): TGTGCCAGCAGCTTAGTGGAGACAGGGGGCGATGGCTACACCTTC.